Only a few counts were recorded for the clone carrying this T cell receptor (beta chain). Antigen unknown. The CDR3 runs 17 residues. V gave up 0 bases and J gave up 3 bases, with 21 bases separating them. Germline assignment: CDR1 DFQATT and CDR2 SNEGSKA (reference sequence). This entry comes from a study of identical twins. Study findings and constraints: There is a chance that invariant MAIT and iNKT cells partially muddied zero-insertion analyses. Fewer insertions marked abundant cord blood beta clonotypes; young adult naive trended weakly, memory not at all. Modelling approaches yielded underestimates of out-of-frame TCR alpha sharing between monozygotic twins.

Each CDR3 protein gets one entry after TCRdb re-called the 5' RACE reads with MiXCR. The repertoire holds 500,000 to 550,000 distinct CDR3 sequences, with about 22% as singletons. The data also belong to a second study, concerning yellow fever vaccine responses in identical twins.

This receptor was identified in a woman in her late teens or twenties in good health. The sequenced sample consisted of CD4+ T cells sorted from blood. The chain recombines TRBV20-1 with TRBJ2-7; D not resolved. The CDR3 sequence is CSARDPGRSPTLYEQYF. The CDR3 region has the DNA TGCAGTGCTAGAGATCCAGGAAGATCTCCTACGCTCTACGAGCAGTACTTC.